This TCR beta chain stems from a study of blood T cell repertoires in COVID-19. Trimming left V 1 base short and J 3 bases short, with 18 bases between. CDR3 length equals 17 residues. The table came from immunoSEQ multiplex PCR; TCRdb's copy has only in-frame clones and leaves some out. Of 160,000 or so clones in the sample, roughly 90% were seen once. Material: peripheral blood. This clonotype was sampled from a man between 60 and 75 years old with acute or convalescent COVID-19. The chain employs TRBV23-1 and TRBJ1-1; tentatively, D is TRBD1 (5 bases). TRBV23-1 is an ORF; its function is uncertain. CDR3 DNA sequence: TGCGCCAGCAGTCAATTGCGACCGTGGGGCCCCGACACTGAAGCTTTCTTT. Translation: CASSQLRPWGPDTEAFF.